Presented here are 21 T cell receptor beta chains from one specimen sequenced in a study of T cells after posttransplantation cyclophosphamide. Using immunoSEQ multiplex PCR, the repertoire was profiled, and TCRdb retains in-frame clones only, with some absent. This sample comprises over 20,000 clones, none seen once only. The sample was PBMCs. These receptor sequences come from a man aged 50 or older in good health, CMV-negative, and a related stem cell transplant donor.

There are many counts of this clone. The chain carries TRBV11-3 and TRBJ2-1; 10 bases are shared with TRBD1. CDR3 length: 14 residues. CDR1 is SGHNT, CDR2 YENEEA, per germline. V was clipped by 6 bases and J by 3 bases; unmatched bases: 2. CDR3 amino acids: CASSGQGDYNEQFF. The CDR3 coding sequence is TGTGCCAGCAGTGGACAGGGGGACTACAATGAGCAGTTCTTC.

There are many counts of this clone. The J gene is TRBJ2-7, the V gene TRBV29-1, with TRBD1 matching 8 bases. This CDR3 has 11 amino acids. Germline CDR1 SQVTM, CDR2 ANQGSEA. Trimming cost V 7 bases and J 3 bases; bases outside gene matches: 2. DNA for the CDR3: TGCAGCGCCGGACAGGGCTACGAGCAGTACTTC. Protein: CSAGQGYEQYF.

The gene calls are TRBV28 and TRBJ1-2, with D unclear. Trimming removed 1 base at V and 7 bases at J, with 4 bases between. CDR3 length: 11 amino acids. The germline gives CDR1 MDHEN, CDR2 SYDVKM. The CDR3 bases are TGTGCCAGCAGTTTATTGGCTGGCTACACCTTC. Its translation: CASSLLAGYTF.

In its sample, this clone was seen many times. This chain joins TRBV10-1 and TRBJ2-1, with 9 nucleotides matching TRBD2. The length of the CDR3 is 14 residues. V was pared by 4 bases and J by 4 bases, with 2 bases of the junction left unmatched. The germline gives CDR1 WNHNN, CDR2 SYGVQD (reference sequence). Here the CDR3 reads CASSGGGAYNEQFF. CDR3 bases: TGCGCCAGCAGTGGCGGGGGGGCGTACAATGAGCAGTTCTTC.

This clone has a count of ten or more. This sample also contains other DNA sequences that code for the same CDR3. The rearrangement joins TRBV5-3 to TRBJ2-3; 15 bases agree with TRBD2. TRBV5-3 is designated an ORF whose function remains uncertain. This CDR3 contains 16 residues. With V trimmed by 4 bases and J by 4 bases, 4 bases remained unmatched. Here the CDR3 reads CARSRGLAGGPDTQYF. The CDR3 nucleotides are TGTGCCAGAAGCAGGGGACTAGCGGGAGGTCCAGATACGCAGTATTTT.

This clone has at least ten counts. The rearrangement links TRBV5-1 to TRBJ1-1, with D possibly matching TRBD1 (6 bases). CDR1 is SGHRS and CDR2 is YFSETQ in the germline V gene. The CDR3 is made up of 15 amino acids. The ends were cut back, 0 bases at V and 5 bases at J, with 14 bases in the middle. The CDR3 bases are TGCGCCAGCAGCTTGGAACAGGGAAGTGGGACTGAAGCTTTCTTT. Amino acids: CASSLEQGSGTEAFF.

In this sample, this clone turned up many times. The chain recombines TRBV6-1 with TRBJ1-6, with unresolved D. CDR3 length equals 14 residues. CDR1 MNHNS and CDR2 SASEGT come from the germline V gene. Trimming removed 4 bases from V and 7 bases from J, with 11 bases in between. The CDR3, as DNA: TGTGCCAGCAGTGCCAGGTCGGGGAATTCACCCCTCCACTTT. Amino acid sequence: CASSARSGNSPLHF.

This clone appeared many times. The chain carries TRBV2 and TRBJ1-5, with a tentative D call TRBD1 (5 bases). V dropped 1 base and J dropped 5 bases, with 15 bases sitting between them. The germline V gene has CDR1 SNHLY and CDR2 FYNNEI. The CDR3 loop spans 16 amino acids. The CDR3 loop reads CASSEVTGGSDQPQHF. The DNA of the CDR3 is TGTGCCAGCAGTGAAGTAACGGGGGGTTCGGATCAGCCCCAGCATTTT.

The table lists this clone with a few counts. CDR3 protein: CASKPVFGAEDSYEQYF. CDR3 sequence (DNA): TGTGCCAGCAAACCCGTTTTTGGTGCAGAAGACTCCTACGAGCAGTACTTC. V and J are TRBV27 and TRBJ2-7; D ambiguous. Germline V CDR1 and CDR2: MNHEY, SMNVEV (reference sequence). Trimming cost V 7 bases and J 0 bases, with 22 bases left between them. The CDR3 sequence is 17 residues long.

This clone was seen only a few times. This CDR3 is missing its conserved last phenylalanine or tryptophan, likely due to a read error. The J gene is TRBJ1-2, the V gene TRBV9; 9 bases match TRBD1. The CDR3 runs to 13 residues. After removal of 3 bases from V and 8 bases from J, the junction contained 5 bases not matched to a gene. Germline lookup yields CDR1 SGDLS and CDR2 YYNGEE. CDR3 in amino acids: CASSAGTGSGYTL. The DNA of the CDR3 is TGTGCCAGCAGCGCCGGGACAGGGTCCGGCTACACCCTC.

This clone was recorded many times. V usage is TRBV5-6 and J usage is TRBJ2-2; no firm D call. The CDR3 runs to 17 residues. V dropped 1 base and J dropped 4 bases, with 17 bases sitting between them. Germline CDR1 reads SGHDT; CDR2 reads YYEEEE. CDR3 nucleotides: TGTGCCAGCAGCTTGTTCACGGGTTCTATCATCACCGGGGAGCTGTTTTTT. The encoded protein is CASSLFTGSIITGELFF.

This clone has at least ten counts. CDR3 loop: CASNQQGGGYNSPLHF. CDR3 DNA sequence: TGTGCCAGCAACCAACAGGGTGGCGGATATAATTCACCCCTCCACTTT. V and J are TRBV2 and TRBJ1-6, with a weak D call TRBD1 (6 bases). This CDR3 comprises 16 residues. Germline V lookup: CDR1 SNHLY, CDR2 FYNNEI. Trimming took off 7 bases at V and 4 bases at J, with 17 bases between the two ends.

In its sample, this clone was seen many times. The rearrangement joins TRBV2 to TRBJ1-3; D ambiguous. Trimming cost V 9 bases and J 0 bases, with 15 bases left between them. There are 15 residues in the CDR3. Germline V gene lookup returns CDR1 SNHLY and CDR2 FYNNEI. The CDR3 DNA follows: TGTGCCAGTACTAACTCCCAGAGCTCTGGAAACACCATATATTTT. The encoded protein is CASTNSQSSGNTIYF.

This clone showed up many times. The V gene is TRBV28, the J gene TRBJ1-2; D perhaps matches TRBD1 (6 bases). From germline, CDR1 is MDHEN and CDR2 SYDVKM. V was shortened by 6 bases and J by 1 base, with 18 bases between the two germline ends. This CDR3 has 16 residues. CDR3 amino acids: CASRQHGTPSNYGYTF. The CDR3, as DNA: TGTGCCAGCAGACAGCATGGGACACCAAGTAACTATGGCTACACCTTC.

This clone was counted many times. The V gene is TRBV5-4, the J gene TRBJ2-7; TRBD2 matches at 7 bases. Germline V lookup: CDR1 SGHNT, CDR2 YYREEE (reference sequence). With V trimmed by 0 bases and J by 5 bases, 8 bases remained unmatched. This CDR3 has 15 amino acids. This CDR3 reads CASSLVVGGPDEQYF. DNA for the CDR3: TGTGCCAGCAGCTTGGTGGTGGGAGGGCCTGACGAGCAGTACTTC.

This clone was seen at least ten times. The rearrangement uses TRBV6-5 and TRBJ2-2, with D tentatively TRBD2 (6 bases). The CDR3 is made up of 15 amino acids. Germline assignment: CDR1 MNHEY and CDR2 SVGAGI. V gave up 2 bases and J gave up 4 bases, with 11 bases separating them. CDR3 nucleotides: TGTGCCAGCAGTTACGGAGGGGCGGGCACCGGGGAGCTGTTTTTT. It translates to CASSYGGAGTGELFF.

This clone was seen many times. This sequence joins TRBV6-5 and TRBJ2-7; D is perhaps TRBD1 (6 bases). V lost 4 bases, J lost 6 bases, and 13 bases lay in between. Germline-derived CDR1 and CDR2 are MNHEY and SVGAGI. The CDR3 extends over 13 amino acids. The DNA of the CDR3 is TGTGCCAGCAGTTTCACAGGGTTTGGCGAGCAGTACTTC. Residues: CASSFTGFGEQYF.

This clone was seen at least ten times. V gene TRBV19 combines with J gene TRBJ1-5; a possible D gene is TRBD1 (5 bases). CDR1 LNHDA and CDR2 SQIVND come from the germline V gene (reference sequence). This CDR3 region has 15 residues. The V and J ends lost 2 bases and 0 bases respectively, with 8 bases between them. The CDR3 reads CASSIQGYSNQPQHF. The CDR3 DNA reads as TGTGCCAGTAGTATACAGGGTTATAGCAATCAGCCCCAGCATTTT.

This clone was recorded many times. V is TRBV19 and J is TRBJ2-7; 9 positions agree with TRBD2. In germline, CDR1 is LNHDA, CDR2 SQIVND (reference sequence). V lost 6 bases, J lost 7 bases, and 16 bases stayed unmatched. The CDR3 is 16 amino acids. The CDR3 sequence: CASSPGGTSGLLEQYF. CDR3 DNA: TGTGCCAGTAGCCCCGGTGGAACTAGCGGGCTTTTAGAGCAGTACTTC.

This clone was counted many times. CDR3 bases: TGTGCCAGCAGCTCTTTACAGGACAGGCCCTCCTACGAGCAGTACTTC. Amino acids: CASSSLQDRPSYEQYF. The V call is TRBV7-6, the J call TRBJ2-7; 7 positions match TRBD1. The CDR3 consists of 16 residues. V was clipped by 4 bases and J by 0 bases; unmatched bases: 9. Germline V gives CDR1 SGHVS, CDR2 FNYEAQ.

This clone was observed at least ten times. The chain links TRBV7-9 to TRBJ1-2; weak D call: TRBD1 (5 bases). Trimming stripped 2 bases from V and 3 bases from J, with 13 bases between. The CDR3 covers 15 residues. The germline V gene has CDR1 SEHNR and CDR2 FQNEAQ (reference sequence). CDR3: CASSLSQAAYYGYTF. The CDR3 DNA is TGTGCCAGCAGCTTATCACAGGCAGCCTACTATGGCTACACCTTC.